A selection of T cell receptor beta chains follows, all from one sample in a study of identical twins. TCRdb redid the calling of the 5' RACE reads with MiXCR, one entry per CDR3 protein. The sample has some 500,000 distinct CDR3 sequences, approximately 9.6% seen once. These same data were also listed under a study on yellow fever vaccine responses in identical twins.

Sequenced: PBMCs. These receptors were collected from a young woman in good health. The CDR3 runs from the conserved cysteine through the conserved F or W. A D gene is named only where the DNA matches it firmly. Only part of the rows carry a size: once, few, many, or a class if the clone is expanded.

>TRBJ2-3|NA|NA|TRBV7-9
TGTGCCAGCAGTCCCTTAGGCGTGCCTAGTCAGTATTTT
CASSPLGVPSQYF
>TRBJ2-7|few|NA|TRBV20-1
TGCAGTGCTAGAGACGACCTCTCCTACGAGCAGTACTTC
CSARDDLSYEQYF
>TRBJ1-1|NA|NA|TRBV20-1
TGCAGTGCTAGGGACAGAGGTCGGACTGAAGCTTTCTTT
CSARDRGRTEAFF
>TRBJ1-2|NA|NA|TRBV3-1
TGTGCCAGCAGCCCCCGGAGGGTTCCCTTCTATGGCTACACCTTC
CASSPRRVPFYGYTF
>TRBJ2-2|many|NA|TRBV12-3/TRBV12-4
TGTGCCAGCTCCATAAGTCCCACCGGGGAGCTGTTTTTT
CASSISPTGELFF
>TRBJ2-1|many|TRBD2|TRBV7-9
TGTGCCAGCAGCTTAGTAGCGGGAGCTACCGAGCAGTTCTTC
CASSLVAGATEQFF
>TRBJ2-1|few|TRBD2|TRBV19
TGTGCCAGTAGTATCCTAGCGGCATACAATGAGCAGTTCTTC
CASSILAAYNEQFF
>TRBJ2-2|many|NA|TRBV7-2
TGTGCCAGCAGCTTCAAAAGGGTTGCCGGGGAGCTGTTTTTT
CASSFKRVAGELFF
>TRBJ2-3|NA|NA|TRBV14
TGTGCCGGCAGCCAAGATCCCAGGAGCTTTGGGATTCCGACAGATACGCAGTATTTT
CAGSQDPRSFGIPTDTQYF
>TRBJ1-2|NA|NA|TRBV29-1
TGCAGCGTTGGAGGTGGCTACACCTTC
CSVGGGYTF
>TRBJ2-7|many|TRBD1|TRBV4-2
TGTGCCAGCAGCCAAGGGACAGGGCCGTCCTACGAGCAGTACTTC
CASSQGTGPSYEQYF
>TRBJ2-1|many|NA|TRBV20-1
TGCAGTGCTAGAACTAGCATTTACAATGAGCAGTTCTTC
CSARTSIYNEQFF
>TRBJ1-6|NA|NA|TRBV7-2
TGTGCCAGCAGCGCGGGACTCCCGAAGTCCTATAATTCACCCCTCCACTTT
CASSAGLPKSYNSPLHF
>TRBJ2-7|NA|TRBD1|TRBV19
TGTGCCAGTACCGCAGGGACAGGGCTTACCTACGAGCAGTACTTC
CASTAGTGLTYEQYF
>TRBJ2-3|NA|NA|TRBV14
TGTGCCAGCAGCCACCTATCACAGGGACGCACAGATACGCAGTATTTT
CASSHLSQGRTDTQYF
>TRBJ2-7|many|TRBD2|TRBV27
TGTGCCAGCAGTCCCCAATTGGGAGTAGCGGGAGGGTACGAGCAGTACTTC
CASSPQLGVAGGYEQYF
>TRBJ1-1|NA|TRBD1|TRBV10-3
TGTGCCATCAGACAGGGGGCAAATACGGAAGCTTTCTTT
CAIRQGANTEAFF
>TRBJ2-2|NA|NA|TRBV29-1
TGCAGCGTTGAAACCGGGGAGCTGTTTTTT
CSVETGELFF
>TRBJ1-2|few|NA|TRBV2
TGTGCCAGCGTGGGACAACGGAACTATGGCTACACCTTC
CASVGQRNYGYTF
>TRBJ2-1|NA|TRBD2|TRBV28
TGTGCCAGCAGTGGACTAGCGGGAGGAGCAAATGAGCAGTTCTTC
CASSGLAGGANEQFF
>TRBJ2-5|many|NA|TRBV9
TGTGCCAGCAGCGTAGCAGTACAAGAGACCCAGTACTTC
CASSVAVQETQYF
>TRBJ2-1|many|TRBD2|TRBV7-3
TGTGCCAGCAGCGCAGGCTTGGCGGGGGTTGTGGATGAGCAGTTCTTC
CASSAGLAGVVDEQFF
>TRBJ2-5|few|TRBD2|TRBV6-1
TGTGCCAGCGGTCGGTCTGCGGGAGGATATTCAGAGACCCAGTACTTC
CASGRSAGGYSETQYF
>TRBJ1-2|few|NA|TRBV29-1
TGCAGCGTTGAAGATGAGAAGGGTAACTATGGCTACACCTTC
CSVEDEKGNYGYTF
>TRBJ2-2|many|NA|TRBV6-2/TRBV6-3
TGTGCCAGCGGGGATAGGACGTTGACGGGGACCGGGGAGCTGTTTTTT
CASGDRTLTGTGELFF
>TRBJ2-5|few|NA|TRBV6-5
TGTGCCAGCAGTTACTCGAGACAGGCGGAGACCCAGTACTTC
CASSYSRQAETQYF
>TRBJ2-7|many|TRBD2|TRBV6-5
TGTGCCAGCAGTTACTCCGGGGGGAAGGAGCACGAGCAGTACTTC
CASSYSGGKEHEQYF
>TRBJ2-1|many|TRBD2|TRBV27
TGTGCCAGCAGAGCCGCGGGGGGCGGCTACAATGAGCAGTTCTTC
CASRAAGGGYNEQFF
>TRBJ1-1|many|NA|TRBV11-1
TGTGCCAGCAGCTTAGCAGGGACTGAAGCTTTCTTT
CASSLAGTEAFF
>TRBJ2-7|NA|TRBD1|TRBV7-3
TGTGCCAGCAGCCAGGGACAGGGTCGGTCATACGAGCAGTACTTC
CASSQGQGRSYEQYF
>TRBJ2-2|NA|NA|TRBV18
TGTGCCAGCTCACGAGACCTGCTGGAGAAGACCGGGGAGCTGTTTTTT
CASSRDLLEKTGELFF
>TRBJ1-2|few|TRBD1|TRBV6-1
TGTGCCAGCAGAAATGACAGGGACTATGGCTACACCTTC
CASRNDRDYGYTF
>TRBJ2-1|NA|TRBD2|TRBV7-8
TGTGCCAGCAGCAGCCCTGACTATAGTTCTAGCGGCCGCAATGAGCAGTTCTTC
CASSSPDYSSSGRNEQFF
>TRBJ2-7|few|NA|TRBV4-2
TGTGCCAGCAGCCAAGATTTGGCGTGGGAGCAGTACTTC
CASSQDLAWEQYF
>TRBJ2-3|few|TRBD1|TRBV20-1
TGCAGTGCTACTCCGGGACAGGGACCAGATACGCAGTATTTT
CSATPGQGPDTQYF
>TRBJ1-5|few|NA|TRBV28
TGTGCCAGCAGACCGACCGACAGGAGCAATCAGCCCCAGCATTTT
CASRPTDRSNQPQHF
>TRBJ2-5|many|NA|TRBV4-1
TGCGCCAGCAGCCAAGCCGGGACACTCGGGACCCAGTACTTC
CASSQAGTLGTQYF
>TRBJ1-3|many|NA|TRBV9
TGTGCCAGCAGCGGACTGACAGATTACAACACCATATATTTT
CASSGLTDYNTIYF
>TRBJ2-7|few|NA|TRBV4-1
TGCGCCAGCAGCCAGGAACTACGGGACGTCTACGAGCAGTACTTC
CASSQELRDVYEQYF
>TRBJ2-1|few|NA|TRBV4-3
TGCGCCAGCAGCCAAGACGTAATACAATCCGGCAATGAGCAGTTCTTC
CASSQDVIQSGNEQFF